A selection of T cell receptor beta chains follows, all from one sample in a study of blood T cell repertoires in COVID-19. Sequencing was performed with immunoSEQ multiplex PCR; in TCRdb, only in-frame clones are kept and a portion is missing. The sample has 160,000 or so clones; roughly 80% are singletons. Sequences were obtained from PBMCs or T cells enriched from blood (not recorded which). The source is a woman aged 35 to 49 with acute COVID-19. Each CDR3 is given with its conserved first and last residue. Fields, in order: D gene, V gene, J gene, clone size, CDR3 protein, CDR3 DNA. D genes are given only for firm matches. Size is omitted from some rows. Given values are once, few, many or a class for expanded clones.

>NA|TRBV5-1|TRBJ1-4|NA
CASSLGDSGANEKLFF
TGCGCCAGCAGCTTGGGTGACTCCGGCGCAAATGAAAAACTGTTTTTT
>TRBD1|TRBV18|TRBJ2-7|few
CASSRDRLNEQYF
TGTGCCAGCTCACGGGACAGGTTAAACGAGCAGTACTTC
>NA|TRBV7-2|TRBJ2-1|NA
CASSLGGSITYNEQFF
TGTGCCAGCAGCTTAGGAGGTAGTATCACCTACAATGAGCAGTTCTTC
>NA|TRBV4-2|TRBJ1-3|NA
CASSQRDKARGITGGGNTIYF
TGTGCCAGCAGCCAAAGGGATAAAGCCAGGGGTATCACCGGGGGGGGAAACACCATATATTTT
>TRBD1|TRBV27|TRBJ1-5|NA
CASSPGQVYSNQPQHF
TGTGCCAGCAGTCCCGGACAGGTATATAGCAATCAGCCCCAGCATTTT
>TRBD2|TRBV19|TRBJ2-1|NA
CASSFTSGNEQFF
TGTGCCAGTAGTTTTACTAGCGGCAATGAGCAGTTCTTC
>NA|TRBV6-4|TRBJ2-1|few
CASSDSNAGGNEQFF
TGTGCCAGCAGTGACTCCAACGCCGGGGGCAATGAGCAGTTCTTC
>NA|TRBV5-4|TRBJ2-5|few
CASSADLAFQETQYF
TGTGCCAGCAGCGCCGACCTAGCGTTCCAAGAGACCCAGTACTTC
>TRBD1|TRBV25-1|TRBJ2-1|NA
CASSERGQGAKEQFF
TGTGCCAGCAGTGAAAGGGGACAGGGGGCGAAAGAGCAGTTCTTC
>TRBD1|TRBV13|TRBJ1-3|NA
CASSPSPGGGNTIYF
TGTGCCAGCAGCCCCTCTCCAGGGGGAGGAAACACCATATATTTT
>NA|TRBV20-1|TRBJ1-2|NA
CSASRAGSEYGYTF
TGCAGTGCTAGTAGAGCGGGGAGCGAATATGGCTACACCTTC
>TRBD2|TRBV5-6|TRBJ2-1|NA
CASRREGSYNEQFF
TGTGCCAGCCGTCGGGAGGGGTCCTACAATGAGCAGTTCTTC
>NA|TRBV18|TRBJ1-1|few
CASSPREGGTEAFF
TGTGCCAGCTCACCCCGGGAGGGAGGCACTGAAGCTTTCTTT
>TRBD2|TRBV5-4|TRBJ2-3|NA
CASSLVTSGRDTQYF
TGTGCCAGCAGCTTGGTTACTAGCGGGAGAGATACGCAGTATTTT
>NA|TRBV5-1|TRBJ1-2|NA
CASSLSGSSYGYTF
TGCGCCAGCAGCTTGTCAGGTAGTAGCTATGGCTACACCTTC
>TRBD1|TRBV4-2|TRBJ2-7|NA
CASSPVGQGEKEQYF
TGTGCCAGCAGCCCCGTAGGACAGGGGGAGAAGGAGCAGTACTTC
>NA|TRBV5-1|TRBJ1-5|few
CASSVGTNSNQPQHF
TGCGCCAGCAGCGTCGGGACAAATAGCAATCAGCCCCAGCATTTT
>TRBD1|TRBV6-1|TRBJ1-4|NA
CASSAGTGGIGGEKLFF
TGTGCCAGCAGTGCCGGGACAGGGGGTATTGGAGGTGAAAAACTGTTTTTT